Following are 15 T cell receptor beta chains from one sample sequenced in a study of T cell responses to AZD1222 COVID-19 vaccine. Produced via immunoSEQ multiplex PCR; TCRdb's table is partial and in-frame only. In the table there are around 150,000 clones, about 91% of which are singletons. The source material was peripheral blood, sampled on day 0 of MenACWY control vaccination. These receptors were obtained from an adult in good health.

This chain links TRBV5-1 with TRBJ2-3, with TRBD2 identical over 7 bases. CDR3 length: 16 amino acids. Germline V gene sequence: CDR1 SGHRS, CDR2 YFSETQ. V dropped 1 base and J dropped 4; count of bases not matched to a gene: 9. CDR3 residues: CASSLMGGPSPDTQYF. CDR3 nucleotides: TGCGCCAGCAGCTTGATGGGAGGGCCGAGCCCAGATACGCAGTATTTT. The full variable domain, completed using reference TRBV5-1 and TRBJ2-3, is KAGVTQTPRYLIKTRGQQVTLSCSPISGHRSVSWYQQTPGQGLQFLFEYFSETQRNKGNFPGRFSGRQFSNSRSEMNVSTLELGDSALYLCASSLMGGPSPDTQYFGPGTRLTVL.

This chain connects TRBV9 to TRBJ1-2; a possible D gene is TRBD1 (5 bases). V lost 4 bases and J 8 bases, leaving 30 bases between the germline ends. There are 18 residues in the CDR3. The germline gives CDR1 SGDLS, CDR2 YYNGEE. CDR3 DNA: TGTGCCAGCAGCCCACTTACGACAGCTTATGGGGGTGGGAGAGGCTACACCTTC. Its translation is CASSPLTTAYGGGRGYTF.

J is TRBJ2-7 and V is TRBV11-2; TRBD2 aligns across 9 bases. The germline V gene has CDR1 SGHAT and CDR2 FQNNGV. The ends lost 5 bases at V and 1 base at J; junction bases unmatched: 6. The CDR3 has 15 residues. CDR3 coding DNA: TGTGCCAGCAGCCAACGACTAGCGGAATCCTACGAGCAGTACTTC. This gives the protein CASSQRLAESYEQYF.

The gene calls are TRBV10-1 and TRBJ1-1, with 8 bases that match TRBD1. This CDR3 is 13 amino acids long. CDR1 and CDR2 (germline): WNHNN, SYGVQD (reference sequence). Trimming removed 7 bases from V and 6 bases from J; junction bases left unmatched: 7. CDR3 sequence reads: CASMSRGHPEAFF. CDR3 coding DNA: TGCGCCAGCATGTCCAGGGGGCATCCTGAAGCTTTCTTT.

The chain employs TRBV5-1 and TRBJ2-5; D is undetermined. CDR3 length equals 11 residues. Germline CDR1 and CDR2: SGHRS and YFSETQ. V lost 2 bases and J lost 4, with 3 bases in between. CDR3 DNA sequence: TGCGCCAGCAGCTTTGCAGAGACCCAGTACTTC. Translating gives CASSFAETQYF.

V usage is TRBV11-3 and J usage is TRBJ2-1, with D tentatively TRBD2 (6 bases). The CDR3 covers 15 residues. CDR1 is SGHNT, CDR2 YENEEA, per germline. Between the trimmed V and J ends, which lost 4 bases and 5 bases, there was a span of 15 bases. CDR3 sequence reads: CASSSRLAYNNEQFF. The CDR3 bases are TGTGCCAGCAGCTCCCGGCTAGCGTATAACAATGAGCAGTTCTTC.

The chain carries TRBV11-3 and TRBJ2-1; D call uncertain. The CDR3 runs 13 residues. The ends were cut back, 3 bases at V and 6 bases at J, with 9 bases in the middle. The germline gives CDR1 SGHNT, CDR2 YENEEA. For the CDR3, the DNA is TGTGCCAGCAGCTTGGCAATTGGCAATGAGCAGTTCTTC. Translated, it gives CASSLAIGNEQFF.

The chain has TRBV7-9 and TRBJ1-5; D is unclear. CDR1 is SEHNR, CDR2 FQNEAQ, per germline (reference sequence). The CDR3 spans 16 residues. Trimming cost V 0 bases and J 0 bases, with 9 bases left between them. CDR3 protein: CASSLAGAGSNQPQHF. CDR3 sequence (DNA): TGTGCCAGCAGCTTAGCGGGAGCAGGTAGCAATCAGCCCCAGCATTTT.

The V and J genes are TRBV29-1 and TRBJ2-5, with a possible D match to TRBD2 (5 bases). The CDR3 has 13 amino acids. Per germline, CDR1 SQVTM and CDR2 ANQGSEA. The V end lost 4 bases, the J end lost 5 bases, and 14 bases lay between the germline ends. The CDR3 nucleotides are TGCAGCGTTGTGACGGGGATGAGGGAGACCCAGTACTTC. Translation gives CSVVTGMRETQYF.

The rearrangement uses TRBV19 and TRBJ2-5; 9 nucleotides line up with TRBD2. V lost 7 bases and J lost 2; bases outside the gene matches: 11. CDR1 and CDR2 (germline): LNHDA, SQIVND (reference sequence). The CDR3 extends over 16 amino acids. CDR3 residues: CASTRGGGRGQETQYF. CDR3 nucleotide sequence: TGTGCCAGTACCCGGGGTGGCGGGAGGGGACAAGAGACCCAGTACTTC.

The gene calls are TRBV28 and TRBJ2-1; the match to TRBD2 covers 10 bases. The germline V gene encodes CDR1 MDHEN and CDR2 SYDVKM. V lost 6 bases and J lost 7; bases outside the gene matches: 12. The CDR3 covers 16 residues. The CDR3 reads CASRGPPGLARNEQFF. In DNA form, the CDR3 reads TGTGCCAGCAGGGGACCCCCGGGACTAGCGAGAAATGAGCAGTTCTTC.

V and J are TRBV2 and TRBJ1-3; D not resolved. The CDR3 extends over 15 amino acids. V dropped 4 bases and J dropped 0 bases, with 10 bases sitting between them. CDR1 and CDR2 from the germline V gene are SNHLY and FYNNEI. CDR3 sequence reads: CASSAVRTSGNTIYF. The DNA of the CDR3 is TGTGCCAGCAGTGCCGTAAGAACCTCTGGAAACACCATATATTTT.

V gene TRBV6-5 combines with J gene TRBJ1-1; possible D gene TRBD1, 6 bases. Germline CDR1 is MNHEY and CDR2 is SVGAGI. The CDR3 spans 15 residues. Between the trimmed V and J ends, which lost 5 bases and 1 base, there was a span of 14 bases. CDR3 amino acids: CASSPAGAGNTEAFF. The CDR3 DNA reads TGTGCCAGCAGTCCCGCGGGGGCAGGGAACACTGAAGCTTTCTTT.

This rearrangement joins TRBV7-2 to TRBJ2-5, with 10 bases fitting TRBD2. With 5 bases clipped from V and 12 bases from J, the junction kept 12 bases outside the gene matches. The germline V gene encodes CDR1 SGHTA and CDR2 FQGNSA. There are 14 residues in the CDR3. The CDR3 DNA follows: TGTGCCAGCAGCCTGGAAGGGACTAGCGCTCCGGAGTACTTC. It specifies CASSLEGTSAPEYF.

The rearrangement links TRBV19 to TRBJ2-7, with D possibly called TRBD1 or TRBD2 (5 bases each). V dropped 4 bases and J dropped 0 bases, with 13 bases sitting between them. CDR3 size: 15 residues. Per the germline V gene, CDR1 is LNHDA and CDR2 is SQIVND (reference sequence). Written as DNA, the CDR3 is TGTGCCAGTAGTAGCCGGGACGGATACTCCTACGAGCAGTACTTC. Its translation: CASSSRDGYSYEQYF. Combining the CDR3 with reference TRBV19 and TRBJ2-7 gives the whole variable domain DGGITQSPKYLFRKEGQNVTLSCEQNLNHDAMYWYRQDPGQGLRLIYYSQIVNDFQKGDIAEGYSVSREKKESFPLTVTSAQKNPTAFYLCASSSRDGYSYEQYFGPGTRLTVT.